This section outlines one TCR beta chain sequence together with its context. Its antigen remains unknown. This sample stems from a study of monozygotic twins with inflammatory bowel disease. Per sample, reverse transcription was split into eight reactions. A template switching step added UMIs, each with a 6-nucleotide sample barcode. For each CDR3 protein, TCRdb gives one entry from its re-call of the 5' RACE reads, without DNA. Here the sample table reports some 150,000 distinct CDR3 sequences. This CDR3 comprises 13 residues. Germline V gene lookup returns CDR1 LNHNV and CDR2 YYDKDF (reference sequence). Study observations and caveats: Whether twins were concordant or discordant made no difference to repertoire similarity, possibly from limited power. Versus healthy twins, IBD patients showed fewer clonotypes shared with others, especially with disease activity.

Source material: blood. The chain has TRBV15 and TRBJ1-4. The receptor comes from a human donor with ulcerative colitis or Crohn's disease, or a healthy co-twin of an affected twin (not recorded which). CDR3 in amino acids: CATSRVSGEKLFF.